A single sample gave rise to the 3 T cell receptor beta chains below, sequenced in a study of control samples from healthy donors and cancer patients. Data came from immunoSEQ multiplex PCR; TCRdb stores just in-frame clones and leaves some out. The table includes approximately 100,000 clones, around 88% detected once. The sequenced material came from blood. Receptor source: a man aged 25 to 40 in good health.

The chain is built from TRBV19 and TRBJ2-4, with 7 nucleotides matching TRBD2. The junction had 12 bases not matched to a gene; V was cut back by 5 bases and J by 5 bases. The CDR3 loop spans 16 amino acids. Germline lookup yields CDR1 LNHDA and CDR2 SQIVND (reference sequence). The CDR3 DNA reads as TGTGCCAGTAGTGATCCGTCCCGGGACTACGAAAACATTCAGTACTTC. Its translation is CASSDPSRDYENIQYF.

The chain uses TRBV25-1 and TRBJ1-4, with 9 bases matching TRBD1. Germline-derived CDR1 and CDR2 are MGHDK and SYGVNS. V dropped 4 bases and J dropped 5; count of bases not matched to a gene: 8. The CDR3 is made up of 16 amino acids. CDR3 nucleotides: TGTGCCAGCAGTGCGTCGGGGACAGGGCTAAATGAAAAACTGTTTTTT. It specifies CASSASGTGLNEKLFF.

This sequence joins TRBV11-3 and TRBJ2-1, with D possibly TRBD2 on 6 matching bases. This CDR3 region has 13 residues. Trimming left V 3 bases short and J 5 bases short, with 8 bases between. Germline-derived CDR1 and CDR2 are SGHNT and YENEEA. CDR3 bases: TGTGCCAGCAGCTTTGGGACTCACAATGAGCAGTTCTTC. Translation gives CASSFGTHNEQFF.